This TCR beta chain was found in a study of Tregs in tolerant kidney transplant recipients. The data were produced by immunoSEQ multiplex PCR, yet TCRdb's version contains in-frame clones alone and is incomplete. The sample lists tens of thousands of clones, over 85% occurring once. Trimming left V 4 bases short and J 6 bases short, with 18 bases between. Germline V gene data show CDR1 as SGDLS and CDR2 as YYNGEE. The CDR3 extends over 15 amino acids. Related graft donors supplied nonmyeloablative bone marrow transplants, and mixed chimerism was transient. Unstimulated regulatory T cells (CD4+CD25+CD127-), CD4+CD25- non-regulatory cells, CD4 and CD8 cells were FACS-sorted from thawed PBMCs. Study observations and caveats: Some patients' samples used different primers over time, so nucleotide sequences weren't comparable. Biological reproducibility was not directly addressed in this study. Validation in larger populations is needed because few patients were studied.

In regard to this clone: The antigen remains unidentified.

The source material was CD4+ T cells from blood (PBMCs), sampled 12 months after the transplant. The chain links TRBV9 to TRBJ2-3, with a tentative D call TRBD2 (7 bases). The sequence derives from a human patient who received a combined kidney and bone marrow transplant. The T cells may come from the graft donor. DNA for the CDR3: TGTGCCAGCAGCCGGGGGGCGGGGGCTGGGGATACGCAGTATTTT. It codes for CASSRGAGAGDTQYF.